This entry is about one T cell receptor (beta chain). Antigen specificity is unknown. V lost 0 bases and J 6 bases, leaving 11 bases between the germline ends. The CDR3 consists of 15 residues. The germline V gene has CDR1 LGHDT and CDR2 YNNKEL (reference sequence). Repertoires were generated with immunoSEQ multiplex PCR, while TCRdb's copy carries only in-frame clones and drops some. Of 150,000 to 180,000 clones in the sample, about nine tenths are singletons; the top ten hold around 3.1%. This entry belongs to a study of T cell responses to AZD1222 COVID-19 vaccine. Overall study context: Pooled together were second doses at about 4 or about 12 weeks.

Findings of the study overall: Of spike-specific TCRs, nearly half reportedly target regions left unmutated in variants. Recipients of AZD1222 seropositive at baseline numbered only 6 or 7. Repertoire sampling occurred only after the peak T cell response.

The sequence derives from an adult in good health. The rearrangement uses TRBV3-1 (or the pseudogene TRBV3-2) and TRBJ2-2; D gene unclear. Sequenced here: peripheral blood, sampled on day 0 of AZD1222 vaccination. Here the CDR3 DNA reads TGTGCCAGCAGCCAAGAAAGTACCCCGCCCGGGGAGCTGTTTTTT. Its translation: CASSQESTPPGELFF.